The entry below describes one T cell receptor beta chain. The antigen is not known. An end of the junction does not agree with germline; a read error may underlie this. The authors amplified TCR beta CDR3 regions from RNA transcripts. Investigators did first-round RT-PCR with HTBI primers, then second-round multiplex PCR. One entry per CDR3 protein, called by TCRdb with MiXCR from the multiplex PCR reads. There are about 1.1 million distinct CDR3 sequences in the sample; about 38% occur only once, and over 8.5% lies in the top ten. This specimen belongs to a study of Graves' ophthalmopathy and Graves' hyperthyroidism. Each hyperthyroidism patient was newly diagnosed, with under 2 months' duration, and aged 18 to 65. Study-wide points: Blood also held most thyroid clonotypes expanded above 0.001 frequency. The model reached approximately 70% sensitivity and about 72% specificity for predicting ophthalmopathy progression. A model built from 13 signatures distinguished ophthalmopathy from stable hyperthyroidism with approximately 90% sensitivity and about 81% specificity.

Germline CDR1 reads ENHRY; CDR2 reads SYGVKD. The length of the CDR3 is 15 residues. The rearrangement joins TRBV10-3 to TRBJ2-5; D gene ambiguous. The J call is in doubt because the DNA end fits TRBJ2-7 better. This TCR derives from an adult man with Graves' hyperthyroidism. The material sequenced was peripheral blood or thyroid tissue (not recorded which). The CDR3: CASSETESSYYEQYF. The CDR3 nucleotides are TGTGCCAGCAGTGAAACAGAGTCCTCCTACTACGAGCAGTACTTC.